This T cell receptor (beta chain) was captured by sequencing in a study of blood T cells in healthy people across ages. By proportion, this clonotype is medium-sized. Every sample yielded at least 6.5 million isolated PBMCs. A second roughly 6 to 11 cycle PCR used barcoded and J-beta primers. The template-switch adaptor, which had 12 random nucleotides, put a tag on each cDNA molecule. Every sample gave at least 2.5 million paired-end reads containing CDR3. TCRdb re-analysed the 5' RACE reads in MiXCR, keeping a single row per CDR3 protein. The profile covers under 1,000,000 distinct CDR3 sequences, with under 40% appearing a single time and 13% taken by the ten largest. The CDR3 contains 13 residues. The germline CDR1 and CDR2 sequences are LGHNA and YSLEER. The V and J ends lost 4 bases and 9 bases, in that order; junction bases with no gene match: 5.

This TCR was recovered from a man between 18 and 29 years old in good health. The rearrangement joins TRBV4-3 to TRBJ1-5, with TRBD1 matching 8 bases. What was sequenced was blood. The chain's CDR3 is CASSPRTGRPQHF. Here the CDR3 DNA reads TGCGCCAGCAGCCCCCGGACAGGGAGGCCCCAGCATTTT.